This is a list of T cell receptor beta chains from one sample in a study of response to subunit inactivated influenza vaccine. TCRdb called the RT-PCR reads again in MiXCR, with one record for every CDR3 protein. Of roughly 650,000 distinct CDR3 sequences listed, around a sixth were seen once; the top ten hold roughly 12%. The sample here was PBMCs from blood, taken 12 days after vaccination. These receptors all come from a man aged 45-60 years who received an inactivated influenza vaccine. CDR3s include the opening cysteine and the closing phenylalanine or tryptophan. D genes are given only for firm matches. Clone size, where shown, is once, few, many, or a class for clones that have expanded.

CDR3 DNA | CDR3 protein | clone size | D gene | J gene | V gene
TGCAGCGTTGAATTCGGGGGGAAGGAGCAGTACTTC | CSVEFGGKEQYF | few | TRBD2 | TRBJ2-7 | TRBV29-1
TGCAGCGCTAAGACTAGCGGGAGTTATGAGCAGTTCTTC | CSAKTSGSYEQFF | many | TRBD2 | TRBJ2-1 | TRBV29-1
TGTGCCAGCACTAGCGGACCTAGCTCCTACAATGAGCAGTTCTTC | CASTSGPSSYNEQFF | - | TRBD2 | TRBJ2-1 | TRBV7-8
TGTGCCAGCAGAAGACCAGCCAACACCGGGGAGCTGTTTTTT | CASRRPANTGELFF | few | - | TRBJ2-2 | TRBV6-2/TRBV6-3
TGCGCCAGCAGCCAAGGGGGACAGGGGGCGCAGGAGCAGTACTTC | CASSQGGQGAQEQYF | few | TRBD1 | TRBJ2-7 | TRBV4-1
TGTGCCAGCAACCCGTCTGGGGGAGGGAATGAGCAGTTCTTC | CASNPSGGGNEQFF | few | TRBD2 | TRBJ2-1 | TRBV7-3
TGCGCCAGCAGCGGCGACCCCTTCGGGAGGAGCGCAGATACGCAGTATTTT | CASSGDPFGRSADTQYF | - | TRBD2 | TRBJ2-3 | TRBV5-1
TGTGCCAGCAGCCAAGTTGAAGGGAGGGTGTATGGTGGCTACACCTTC | CASSQVEGRVYGGYTF | - | - | TRBJ1-2 | TRBV14
TGTGCCAGCAGATCATGGACCGCCGAGGGCTATGGCTACACCTTC | CASRSWTAEGYGYTF | - | - | TRBJ1-2 | TRBV7-2
TGTGCCAGCAGCTTATGGAGAGGGAATGAGCAGTTCTTC | CASSLWRGNEQFF | many | - | TRBJ2-1 | TRBV11-2
TGTGCCAGCAGTGACGTACCGGGACAGGGGCAGTTCTTC | CASSDVPGQGQFF | few | TRBD1 | TRBJ2-1 | TRBV2
TGTGCCACCAGCAGAGCCTCCGGAGATACGCAGTATTTT | CATSRASGDTQYF | few | - | TRBJ2-3 | TRBV15
TGTGCCATCAGTGGTGAGGAACAGGGGGCTTCCTACGAGCAGTACTTC | CAISGEEQGASYEQYF | many | TRBD1 | TRBJ2-7 | TRBV10-3
TGTGCCAGCAGCTTAAGGGACAGCTCCTACGAGCAGTACTTC | CASSLRDSSYEQYF | many | TRBD1 | TRBJ2-7 | TRBV5-1
TGCAGTGCCAGCCCCCCATCTCCGGGCACAGATACGCAGTATTTT | CSASPPSPGTDTQYF | - | - | TRBJ2-3 | TRBV20-1
TGTGCCAGCAGAGCAGGGTCTGGGGCCAACGTCCTGACTTTC | CASRAGSGANVLTF | - | - | TRBJ2-6 | TRBV27
TGCAGTACCCCCCACAGGGGAAGGTCGACCCACGGCGAGCAGTTCTTC | CSTPHRGRSTHGEQFF | few | TRBD1 | TRBJ2-1 | TRBV20-1
TGTGCCAGCAGACTAGCGGGGGCCTCCTACAATGAGCAGTTCTTC | CASRLAGASYNEQFF | - | TRBD2 | TRBJ2-1 | TRBV3-1
TGTGCCAGCACCCTTGAGGGGGAGCTGTTTTTT | CASTLEGELFF | few | - | TRBJ2-2 | TRBV7-6
TGTGCCAGCAGCTTGTCGGGAAAATCCTACGAGCAGTACTTC | CASSLSGKSYEQYF | many | - | TRBJ2-7 | TRBV11-2
TGCAGCGTTGTGTGGGGGGGCGGCTACACCTTC | CSVVWGGGYTF | - | - | TRBJ1-2 | TRBV29-1
TGCGCCAGCAGCCAATTGGGTGGGGCAGGGAACACCGGGGAGCTGTTTTTT | CASSQLGGAGNTGELFF | few | - | TRBJ2-2 | TRBV4-1
TGCGCCAGCAGCGAACGACAGATGAACACTGAAGCTTTCTTT | CASSERQMNTEAFF | few | - | TRBJ1-1 | TRBV10-2
TGTGCCAGCAGCGATGTCCGGGCAGCAACCTACGAGCAGTACTTC | CASSDVRAATYEQYF | - | - | TRBJ2-7 | TRBV11-1
TGTGCCAGCAGCTTCCAGCCAGTCTCCTACGAGCAGTACTTC | CASSFQPVSYEQYF | - | - | TRBJ2-7 | TRBV7-8
TGCAGTGCTAGAGGCATGGGACAGGGTCCAGATACGCAGTATTTT | CSARGMGQGPDTQYF | many | TRBD1 | TRBJ2-3 | TRBV20-1
TGCGCCACCCGGGGTACTAGCGGGACAAATGAGCAGTTCTTC | CATRGTSGTNEQFF | - | TRBD2 | TRBJ2-1 | TRBV5-1
TGCGCCAGCAGCTTGGAAGCCGCGGGGGGGGCCTACGAGCAGTACTTC | CASSLEAAGGAYEQYF | few | TRBD2 | TRBJ2-7 | TRBV5-1
TGCAGCGTGGACAGGGGCAATGAGCAGTTCTTC | CSVDRGNEQFF | - | TRBD1 | TRBJ2-1 | TRBV29-1
TGTGCCAGCAGGGTAGGGGGGCACCAAGAGACCCAGTACTTC | CASRVGGHQETQYF | few | - | TRBJ2-5 | TRBV12-3/TRBV12-4
TGTGCCAGCAGGGGGGACGTTAGCTCCTACGAGCAGTACTTC | CASRGDVSSYEQYF | - | - | TRBJ2-7 | TRBV12-3/TRBV12-4
TGCAGTGCGAAAAAGGACGGTTATAGCAATCAGCCCCAGCATTTT | CSAKKDGYSNQPQHF | - | - | TRBJ1-5 | TRBV20-1
TGCGCCAGCAGCTTACAGGATGGCTATGGCTACACCTTC | CASSLQDGYGYTF | few | - | TRBJ1-2 | TRBV5-1
TGTGCCAGCAGCTCTCCCCCTGTATACGAGCAGTACTTC | CASSSPPVYEQYF | few | - | TRBJ2-7 | TRBV7-9
TGTGCCAGCAGATTGACAGGGTCGAGGACCGGGGAGCTGTTTTTT | CASRLTGSRTGELFF | - | TRBD1 | TRBJ2-2 | TRBV27
TGTGCCAGCAGCAGAACTAGCTCTGGGGCCAACGTCCTGACTTTC | CASSRTSSGANVLTF | - | - | TRBJ2-6 | TRBV7-2
TGTGCCAGCAGCAAGTGGGACAGTTCCTCACCCCTCCACTTT | CASSKWDSSSPLHF | few | TRBD1 | TRBJ1-6 | TRBV13
TGTGCCAGTAGTATCTCGGACGGCCACAATCAGCCCCAGCATTTT | CASSISDGHNQPQHF | - | - | TRBJ1-5 | TRBV19
TGTGCCAGCAGCCAAGATAGGCTAGCGGGCAACAATGAGCAGTTCTTC | CASSQDRLAGNNEQFF | - | TRBD2 | TRBJ2-1 | TRBV3-1
TGTGCCAGCAGCCAAGTATCCCTAGCGGGAGGATCAGGGGAGCTGTTTTTT | CASSQVSLAGGSGELFF | - | TRBD2 | TRBJ2-2 | TRBV3-1
TGTGCCAGCAGCTTAGATGATTGGGGCAGTAAAAACATTCAGTACTTC | CASSLDDWGSKNIQYF | - | - | TRBJ2-4 | TRBV7-9
TGTGCCAGCAGCTTAGCGGAAGAAAAACTGTTTTTT | CASSLAEEKLFF | - | - | TRBJ1-4 | TRBV7-9
TGTGCCAGCAGGATCCGAGGCCATGGCTACACCTTC | CASRIRGHGYTF | few | - | TRBJ1-2 | TRBV6-2/TRBV6-3
TGTGCCATCAGTGACTGGGACACAGATACGCAGTATTTT | CAISDWDTDTQYF | - | - | TRBJ2-3 | TRBV10-3
TGTGCCACCAGGGCGGCCCACCAAAACAATGAGCAGTTCTTC | CATRAAHQNNEQFF | - | - | TRBJ2-1 | TRBV15
TGTGCCAGCAGCTTATCGAGTCGGGACCGGCAGCCCCAGCATTTT | CASSLSSRDRQPQHF | - | - | TRBJ1-5 | TRBV7-2
TGTGCCAGCAGTGAAGCCGGGGCTAATTCACCCCTCCACTTT | CASSEAGANSPLHF | - | - | TRBJ1-6 | TRBV6-1
TGTGCCAGTAGTACCAATGACAGGTGGACAGATACGCAGTATTTT | CASSTNDRWTDTQYF | - | - | TRBJ2-3 | TRBV19
TGTGCCAGCAGTCCCAGGCGGGGCTCTACCACCGGGGAGCTGTTTTTT | CASSPRRGSTTGELFF | - | - | TRBJ2-2 | TRBV7-2
TGTGCCAGCAGCTCGGATTGGCGGGAGACCCAGTACTTC | CASSSDWRETQYF | - | - | TRBJ2-5 | TRBV9
TGCAGCGTTGTATCAGACAACTATGGCTACACCTTC | CSVVSDNYGYTF | many | - | TRBJ1-2 | TRBV29-1
TGCGCCAGCAGCCCTACCCACAGGGTTGGCTACACCTTC | CASSPTHRVGYTF | - | - | TRBJ1-2 | TRBV4-1
TGTGCCAGCAGTTACTCCGGGACAGGTCTCACAGATACGCAGTATTTT | CASSYSGTGLTDTQYF | - | TRBD1 | TRBJ2-3 | TRBV6-5
TGCGCCAGCAGCTTGTGGCTAGCGGGTACTAGCACAGATACGCAGTATTTT | CASSLWLAGTSTDTQYF | - | TRBD2 | TRBJ2-3 | TRBV5-1